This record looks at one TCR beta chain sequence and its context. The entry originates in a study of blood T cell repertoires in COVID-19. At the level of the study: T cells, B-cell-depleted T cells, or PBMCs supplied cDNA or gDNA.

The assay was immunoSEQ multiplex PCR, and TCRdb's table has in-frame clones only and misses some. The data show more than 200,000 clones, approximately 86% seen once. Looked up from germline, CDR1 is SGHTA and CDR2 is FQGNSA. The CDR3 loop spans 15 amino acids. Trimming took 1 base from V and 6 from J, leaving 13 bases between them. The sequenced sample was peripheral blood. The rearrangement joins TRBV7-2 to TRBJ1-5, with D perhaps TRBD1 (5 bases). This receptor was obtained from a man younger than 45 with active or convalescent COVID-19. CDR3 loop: CASSLEGSRVQPQHF. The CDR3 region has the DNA TGTGCCAGCAGCTTAGAGGGAAGCAGGGTTCAGCCCCAGCATTTT.